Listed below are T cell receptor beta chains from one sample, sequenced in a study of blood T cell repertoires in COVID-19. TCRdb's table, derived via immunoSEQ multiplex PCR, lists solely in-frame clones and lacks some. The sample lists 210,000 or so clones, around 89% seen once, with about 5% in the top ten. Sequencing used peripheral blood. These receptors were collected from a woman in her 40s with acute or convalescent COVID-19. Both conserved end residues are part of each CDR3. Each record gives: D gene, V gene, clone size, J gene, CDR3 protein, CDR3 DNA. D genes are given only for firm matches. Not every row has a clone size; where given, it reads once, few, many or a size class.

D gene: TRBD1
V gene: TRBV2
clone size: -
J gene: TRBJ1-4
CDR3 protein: CASRTSLLHWGARQGWGDEKLFF
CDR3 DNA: TGTGCCAGCAGGACCTCACTACTTCACTGGGGAGCTCGACAGGGCTGGGGAGATGAAAAACTGTTTTTT

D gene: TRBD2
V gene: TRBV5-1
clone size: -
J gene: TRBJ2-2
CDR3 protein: CASSLGLAGGVTGELFF
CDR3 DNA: TGCGCCAGCAGCTTGGGACTAGCGGGGGGTGTCACCGGGGAGCTGTTTTTT

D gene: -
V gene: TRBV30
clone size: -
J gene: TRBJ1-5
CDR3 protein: CAWTQEGLNQPQHF
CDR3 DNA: TGTGCCTGGACCCAGGAGGGCCTCAATCAGCCCCAGCATTTT

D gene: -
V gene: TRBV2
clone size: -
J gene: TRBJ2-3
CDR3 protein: CASRVAFSTDTQYF
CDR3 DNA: TGTGCCAGCAGGGTGGCATTTAGCACAGATACGCAGTATTTT

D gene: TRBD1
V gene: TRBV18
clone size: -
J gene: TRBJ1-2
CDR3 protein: CASSPPQGDGYTF
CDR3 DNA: TGTGCCAGCTCACCACCACAGGGGGATGGCTACACCTTC

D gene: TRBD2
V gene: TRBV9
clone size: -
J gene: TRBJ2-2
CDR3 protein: CASSVRTLAGNTGELFF
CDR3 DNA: TGTGCCAGCAGCGTCCGAACTCTAGCGGGGAACACCGGGGAGCTGTTTTTT

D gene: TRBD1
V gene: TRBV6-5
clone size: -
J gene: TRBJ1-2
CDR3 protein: CASSLPLSDREGYTF
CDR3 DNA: TGTGCCAGCAGTCTTCCTCTGTCCGACAGGGAGGGCTACACCTTC

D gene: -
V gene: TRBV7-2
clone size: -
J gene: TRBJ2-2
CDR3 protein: CASSLRRGRAQSGELFF
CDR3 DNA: TGTGCCAGCAGCTTAAGGCGGGGCAGGGCCCAGTCCGGGGAGCTGTTTTTT

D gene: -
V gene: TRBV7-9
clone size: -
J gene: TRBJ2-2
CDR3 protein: CASGGAHTGELFF
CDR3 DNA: TGTGCCAGCGGGGGGGCCCACACCGGGGAGCTGTTTTTT

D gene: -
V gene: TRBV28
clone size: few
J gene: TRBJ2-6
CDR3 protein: CASGGAGGESYGANVLTF
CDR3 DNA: TGTGCCAGCGGGGGGGCCGGGGGCGAATCCTATGGGGCCAACGTCCTGACTTTC

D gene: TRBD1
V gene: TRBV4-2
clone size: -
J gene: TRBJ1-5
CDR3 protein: CASSQDLDRAKQPQHF
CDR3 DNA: TGTGCCAGCAGCCAAGATCTGGACAGGGCGAAGCAGCCCCAGCATTTT

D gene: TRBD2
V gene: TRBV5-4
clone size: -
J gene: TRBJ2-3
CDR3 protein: CASSDGAGGTDTQYF
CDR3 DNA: TGTGCCAGCAGCGACGGGGCGGGGGGAACAGATACGCAGTATTTT

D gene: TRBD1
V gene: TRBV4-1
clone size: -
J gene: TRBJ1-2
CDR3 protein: CASSQETGMVGYTF
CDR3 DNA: TGCGCCAGCAGCCAAGAGACAGGGATGGTCGGCTACACCTTC

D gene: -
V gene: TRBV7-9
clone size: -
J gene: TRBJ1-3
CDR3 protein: CASSTPSGQNGNTIYF
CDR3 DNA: TGTGCCAGCAGCACCCCGAGCGGGCAGAATGGAAACACCATATATTTT

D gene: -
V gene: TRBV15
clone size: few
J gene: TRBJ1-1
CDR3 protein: CATSRDIGNTEAFF
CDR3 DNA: TGTGCCACCAGCAGAGATATCGGGAACACTGAAGCTTTCTTT

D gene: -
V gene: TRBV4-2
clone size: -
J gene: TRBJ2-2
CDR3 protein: CASSPNGASNTGELFF
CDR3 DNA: TGTGCCAGCAGCCCAAATGGGGCGTCGAACACCGGGGAGCTGTTTTTT

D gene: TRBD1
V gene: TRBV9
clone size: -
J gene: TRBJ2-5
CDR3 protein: CASSVGRGQGRETQYF
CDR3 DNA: TGTGCCAGCAGCGTAGGGAGGGGACAGGGGCGAGAGACCCAGTACTTC

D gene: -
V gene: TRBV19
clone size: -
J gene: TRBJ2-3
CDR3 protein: CASRGGLDTQYF
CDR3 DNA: TGTGCCAGTAGGGGGGGACTAGATACGCAGTATTTT

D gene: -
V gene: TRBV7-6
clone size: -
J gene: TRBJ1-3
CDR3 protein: CASSPPYPTDSSGNTIYF
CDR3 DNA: TGTGCCAGCAGCCCGCCTTATCCGACAGACTCCTCTGGAAACACCATATATTTT

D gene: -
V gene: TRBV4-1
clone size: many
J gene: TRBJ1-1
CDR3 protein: CASSVRGTNTEAFF
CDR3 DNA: TGCGCCAGCTCAGTCCGGGGGACGAACACTGAAGCTTTCTTT

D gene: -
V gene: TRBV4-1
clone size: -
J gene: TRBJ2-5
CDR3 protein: CASSQTGETQYF
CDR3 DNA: TGCGCCAGCAGCCAAACGGGAGAGACCCAGTACTTC

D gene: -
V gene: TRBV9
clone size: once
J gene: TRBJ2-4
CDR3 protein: CASSAQGMAKNIQYF
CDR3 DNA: TGTGCCAGCAGCGCACAGGGTATGGCCAAAAACATTCAGTACTTC

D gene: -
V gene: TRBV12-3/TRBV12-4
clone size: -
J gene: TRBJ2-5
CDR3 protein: CASSRGETQYF
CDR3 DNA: TGTGCCAGCAGCAGGGGAGAGACCCAGTACTTC

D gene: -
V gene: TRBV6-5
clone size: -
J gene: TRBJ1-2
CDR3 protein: CASSSQTEEYTF
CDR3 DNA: TGTGCCAGCAGTTCCCAGACGGAGGAATACACCTTC

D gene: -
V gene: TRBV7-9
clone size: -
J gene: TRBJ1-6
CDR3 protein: CASSLLQGSPLHF
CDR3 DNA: TGTGCCAGCAGCTTACTGCAGGGTTCACCCCTCCACTTT

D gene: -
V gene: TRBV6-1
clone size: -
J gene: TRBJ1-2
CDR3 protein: CASSEAGDYGYTF
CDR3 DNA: TGTGCCAGCAGTGAGGCAGGGGACTATGGCTACACCTTC

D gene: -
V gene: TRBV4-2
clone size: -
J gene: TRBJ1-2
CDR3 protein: CASSQEGESNYGYTF
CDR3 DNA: TGTGCCAGCAGCCAAGAGGGAGAATCTAACTATGGCTACACCTTC

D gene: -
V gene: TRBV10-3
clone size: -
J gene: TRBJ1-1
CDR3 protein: CAISGRGGSSLLRNTEAFF
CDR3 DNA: TGTGCCATCAGTGGTAGAGGTGGGTCCAGCCTACTCAGGAACACTGAAGCTTTCTTT

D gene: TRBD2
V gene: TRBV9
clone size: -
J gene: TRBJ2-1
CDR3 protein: CASTPRGSGGAVRSYNEQFF
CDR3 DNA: TGTGCCAGCACCCCACGCGGTAGCGGGGGGGCGGTTCGTAGCTACAATGAGCAGTTCTTC

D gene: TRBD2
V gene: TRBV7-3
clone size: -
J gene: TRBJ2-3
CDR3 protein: CASSVGLAGGYTDTQYF
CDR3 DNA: TGTGCCAGCAGCGTCGGACTAGCGGGGGGATACACAGATACGCAGTATTTT

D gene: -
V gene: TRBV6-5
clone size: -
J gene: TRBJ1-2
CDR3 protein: CASRAGQPPGYTF
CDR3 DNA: TGTGCCAGCAGGGCTGGACAGCCGCCAGGCTACACCTTC

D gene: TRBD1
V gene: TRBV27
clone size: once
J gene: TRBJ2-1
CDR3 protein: CASSLSPGQGNEQFF
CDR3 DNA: TGTGCCAGCAGTTTATCACCGGGACAGGGGAATGAGCAGTTCTTC

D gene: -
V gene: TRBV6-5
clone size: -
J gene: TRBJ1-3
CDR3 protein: CASRTPGVSGNTIYF
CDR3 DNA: TGTGCCAGCAGAACCCCCGGGGTCTCTGGAAACACCATATATTTT

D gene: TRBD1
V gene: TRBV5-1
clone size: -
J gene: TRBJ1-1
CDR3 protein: CASSLVQGPTEAFF
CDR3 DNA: TGCGCCAGCAGCTTGGTACAGGGGCCCACTGAAGCTTTCTTT

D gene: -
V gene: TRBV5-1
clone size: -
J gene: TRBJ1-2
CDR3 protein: CASSSTSGNGYTF
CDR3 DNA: TGCGCCAGCAGCTCGACATCAGGCAATGGCTACACCTTC

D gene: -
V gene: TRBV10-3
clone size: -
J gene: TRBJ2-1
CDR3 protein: CAIIRDTEYNEQFF
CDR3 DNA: TGTGCCATCATCCGGGACACGGAATACAATGAGCAGTTCTTC

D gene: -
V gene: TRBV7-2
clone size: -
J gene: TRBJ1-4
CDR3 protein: CASSLGASREKLFF
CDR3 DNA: TGTGCCAGCAGCTTAGGGGCCAGTCGCGAAAAACTGTTTTTT

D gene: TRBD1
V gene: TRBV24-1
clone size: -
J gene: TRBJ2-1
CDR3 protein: CATSDLTGAYNEQFF
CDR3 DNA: TGTGCCACCAGTGACTTGACAGGGGCCTACAATGAGCAGTTCTTC

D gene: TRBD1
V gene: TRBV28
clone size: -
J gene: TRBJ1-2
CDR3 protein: CASCDRDRGAYGYTF
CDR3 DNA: TGTGCCAGCTGTGACCGGGACAGGGGTGCCTATGGCTACACCTTC

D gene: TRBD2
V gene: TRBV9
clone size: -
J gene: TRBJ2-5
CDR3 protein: CASSVETSGGAETQYF
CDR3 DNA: TGTGCCAGCAGCGTAGAGACTAGCGGGGGTGCTGAGACCCAGTACTTC

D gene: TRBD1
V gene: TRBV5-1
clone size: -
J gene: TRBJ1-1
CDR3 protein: CASNTGTGGLGAFF
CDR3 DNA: TGCGCCAGCAACACCGGGACAGGGGGCTTGGGGGCTTTCTTT

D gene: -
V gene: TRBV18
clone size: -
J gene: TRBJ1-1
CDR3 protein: CASSRQKAGEGGAEAFF
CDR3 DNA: TGTGCCAGCTCACGACAAAAGGCGGGGGAAGGAGGCGCTGAAGCTTTCTTT

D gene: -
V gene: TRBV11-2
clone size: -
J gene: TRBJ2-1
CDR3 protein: CASSRLEGGRYNEQFF
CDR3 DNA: TGTGCCAGCAGCCGACTAGAGGGAGGCCGGTACAATGAGCAGTTCTTC

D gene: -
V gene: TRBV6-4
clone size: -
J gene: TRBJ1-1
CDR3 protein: CASFCAGLPSGEAFF
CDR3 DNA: TGTGCCAGCTTCTGCGCCGGACTCCCTAGCGGTGAAGCTTTCTTT

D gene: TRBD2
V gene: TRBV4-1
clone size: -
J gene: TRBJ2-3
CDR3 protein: CASSQLSGGPTDTQYF
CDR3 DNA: TGCGCCAGCAGCCAACTAAGCGGGGGCCCCACAGATACGCAGTATTTT

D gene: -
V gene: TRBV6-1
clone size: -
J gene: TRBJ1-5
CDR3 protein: CASSEVPSTGRNQPQHF
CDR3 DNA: TGTGCCAGCAGTGAAGTTCCTTCCACAGGACGCAATCAGCCCCAGCATTTT

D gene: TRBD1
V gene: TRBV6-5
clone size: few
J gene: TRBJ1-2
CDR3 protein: CASQRSGGQDYGYTF
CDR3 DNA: TGTGCCAGCCAAAGGTCCGGTGGACAGGACTATGGCTACACCTTC

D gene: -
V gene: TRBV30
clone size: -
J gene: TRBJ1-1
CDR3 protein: CAWSTGSRLKPFF
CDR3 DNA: TGTGCCTGGAGTACGGGGTCCCGGTTGAAGCCTTTCTTT

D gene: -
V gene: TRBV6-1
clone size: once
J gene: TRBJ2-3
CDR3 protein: CASSEGGAFTDTQYF
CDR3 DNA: TGTGCCAGCAGTGAGGGCGGGGCATTCACAGATACGCAGTATTTT

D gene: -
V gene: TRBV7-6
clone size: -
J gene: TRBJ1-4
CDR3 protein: CASSLGSGIGSTNEKLFF
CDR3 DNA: TGTGCCAGCAGCTTAGGATCAGGGATCGGGAGCACTAATGAAAAACTGTTTTTT

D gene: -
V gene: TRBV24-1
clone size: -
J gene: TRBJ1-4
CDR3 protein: CATSDSAGETNEKLFF
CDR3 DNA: TGTGCCACCAGTGATTCCGCGGGGGAAACTAATGAAAAACTGTTTTTT

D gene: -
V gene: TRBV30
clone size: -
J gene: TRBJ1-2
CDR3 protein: CAWSPQYGYTF
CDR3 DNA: TGTGCCTGGAGTCCCCAATATGGCTACACCTTC

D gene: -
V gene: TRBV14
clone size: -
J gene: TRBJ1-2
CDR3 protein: CASKPYGAGVDYGYTF
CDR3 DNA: TGTGCCAGCAAACCCTACGGGGCAGGGGTGGACTATGGCTACACCTTC

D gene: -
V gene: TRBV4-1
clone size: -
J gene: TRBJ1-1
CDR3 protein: CASSLLGLGEAFF
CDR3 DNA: TGCGCCAGCAGCCTCCTCGGACTGGGAGAAGCTTTCTTT